This T cell receptor (beta chain) was profiled in a study of cytomegalovirus exposure and HLA in healthy donors. Findings of the study overall: It was in a later analysis that TCR association rates were seen to vary by HLA locus, highest for DRB1 and lowest for HLA-C. The number of N-insertions in an Asian-associated ancestry cluster was reportedly below the 666-donor mean in a later analysis.

This clone was seen a handful of times. Antigen: not known. V lost 5 bases and J lost 8; bases outside the gene matches: 10. CDR1 SGHVS and CDR2 FQNEAQ come from the germline V gene. The CDR3 extends over 14 amino acids. With 60 Vbeta and 13 Jbeta primers, the PCR was carried out. Profiled with immunoSEQ multiplex PCR; TCRdb holds only in-frame clones, not every one. The table includes about 36,000 clones, about 53% detected once. The V gene is TRBV7-8, the J gene TRBJ1-2; 8 bases map to TRBD1. The clonotype was recovered from a woman aged 40 to 55 in good health and CMV-seropositive. The source material was PBMCs. CDR3 nucleotide sequence: TGTGCCAGCAGCCTCTCAGGGGGCAATCGGGGCTACACCTTC. It translates to CASSLSGGNRGYTF.